Presented here are 18 T cell receptor beta chains from one specimen sequenced in a study of blood T cells in healthy people across ages (dated by TCRdb to 2014 to 2015). Library preparation employed 5' RACE. The reads were generated on an Illumina HiSeq 2500. A second PCR of about 6 to 12 cycles was run with a J-beta primer mix and a sample-barcoded 5' primer. In TCRdb, the public reads were trimmed at Q25 with fastp and aligned with MiXCR, with productive beta chains retained. Identical CDR3 protein sequences are pooled into one entry, listed with their most common genes and DNA. The sample table holds about 640,000 distinct CDR3 sequences, of which around 54% were seen once. The ten largest clones represent roughly 34% of the sample. Sequenced sample: blood. These receptors originate from a man between 60 and 70 years old in good health.

This clonotype has just one count. Germline is not matched at one junction end, which may reflect a read error. The J gene is TRBJ2-4, the V gene TRBV4-1; D remains unclear. Germline assignment: CDR1 MGHRA and CDR2 YSYEKL. The CDR3 is made up of 14 amino acids. The CDR3 loop reads CASSQVESANTQYF. The CDR3 coding sequence is TGCGCCAGCAGCCAAGTAGAAAGTGCAAACACTCAGTACTTC.

The sample holds a few counts of this clonotype. The chain couples TRBV29-1 to TRBJ1-4, with 8 bases aligning to TRBD1. This CDR3 has 13 amino acids. The germline V gene encodes CDR1 SQVTM and CDR2 ANQGSEA. With V trimmed by 5 bases and J by 8 bases, 7 bases remained unmatched. CDR3 coding DNA: TGCAGCGTTTCGCAGGGGGCGGAGGAAAAACTGTTTTTT. It translates to CSVSQGAEEKLFF.

The CDR3 is CASSETPGGEQYF. CDR3 nucleotide sequence: TGTGCCAGCAGTGAAACGCCGGGGGGTGAGCAGTACTTC. The genes are TRBV6-1 and TRBJ2-7; 7 positions match TRBD2. V lost 2 bases, J lost 7 bases, and 5 bases stayed unmatched. The CDR3 extends over 13 amino acids. Germline V gene sequence: CDR1 MNHNS, CDR2 SASEGT.

The table lists this clonotype with a count of one. The chain links TRBV27 to TRBJ2-1; TRBD1 matches at 9 bases. Trimming cost V 6 bases and J 9 bases; bases outside gene matches: 9. CDR3 length equals 14 residues. Germline CDR1 reads MNHEY; CDR2 reads SMNVEV (reference sequence). CDR3 sequence (DNA): TGTGCCAGCAGGGACACAGGGGGCCTTGCTGAGCAGTTCTTC. Protein sequence: CASRDTGGLAEQFF.

V usage is TRBV20-1 and J usage is TRBJ2-5; D might be TRBD1 (5 bases). CDR1 and CDR2 from the germline V gene are DFQATT and SNEGSKA (reference sequence). V dropped 4 bases and J dropped 5 bases, with 11 bases sitting between them. CDR3 length equals 12 residues. For the CDR3, the DNA is TGCAGTGCTACCAGGGTCGGGGAGACCCAGTACTTC. Its translation: CSATRVGETQYF.

The chain is built from TRBV20-1 and TRBJ1-4, with a weak D call TRBD1 (5 bases). This CDR3 region has 16 residues. Trimming pared 0 bases from V and 7 bases from J, leaving 18 bases between. CDR1 DFQATT and CDR2 SNEGSKA come from the germline V gene (reference sequence). The DNA of the CDR3 is TGCAGTGCTAGAGATTCTGGGAGGGACGCCCTTGAAAAACTGTTTTTT. It translates to CSARDSGRDALEKLFF.

This clonotype turned up a few times. The V gene is TRBV29-1, the J gene TRBJ2-5; D is possibly TRBD1 or TRBD2 (7 bases each). Trimming shortened V by 7 bases and J by 10 bases, and 22 bases separated the two germline ends. CDR1 is SQVTM, CDR2 ANQGSEA, per germline. This CDR3 is built from 13 residues. CDR3 DNA sequence: TGCAGCGGCGGGGAGGGGGCAAGAGAGGGCCAGTACTTC. Translation: CSGGEGAREGQYF.

The CDR3 sequence is CASSLPGGTEAFF. The CDR3 DNA sequence: TGTGCCAGCAGCTTACCCGGGGGTACTGAAGCTTTCTTT. The chain carries TRBV11-2 and TRBJ1-1; D perhaps matches TRBD1 (5 bases). Between the trimmed V and J ends, which lost 2 bases and 5 bases, there was a span of 9 bases. This CDR3 comprises 13 residues. The germline V gene has CDR1 SGHAT and CDR2 FQNNGV.

This chain uses TRBV6-2 or TRBV6-3 with TRBJ2-4; TRBD2 agrees at 8 bases. The J call may be wrong; the DNA end is better matched by TRBJ2-5. Germline V gene lookup returns CDR1 MNHEY and CDR2 SVGEGT. This CDR3 contains 15 residues. The CDR3 loop is CASSDGGLGRETQYF. The CDR3 bases are TGTGCCAGCAGTGATGGGGGACTAGGGAGAGAGACCCAGTACTTC.

This clonotype was recorded a few times. This sequence joins TRBV29-1 and TRBJ2-1; 8 bases are a match to TRBD1. The trim removed 7 bases at V and 9 bases at J, leaving 11 bases unmatched. Germline assignment: CDR1 SQVTM and CDR2 ANQGSEA. This CDR3 region has 13 residues. CDR3 sequence reads: CSARQGISGEQFF. Here the CDR3 DNA reads TGCAGCGCAAGACAGGGGATAAGCGGTGAGCAGTTCTTC.

This clonotype was counted between two and nine times. The chain employs TRBV5-1 and TRBJ2-7; TRBD2 matches at 9 bases. This CDR3 is built from 17 residues. The J segment lost 0 bases and the V segment lost 0 bases, leaving 7 bases of the junction unmatched. Germline V gene data show CDR1 as SGHRS and CDR2 as YFSETQ. CDR3 in DNA: TGCGCCAGCAGCTTGGCGGCTAGCGGGGCCAGCTCCTACGAGCAGTACTTC. Translating it yields CASSLAASGASSYEQYF. The full variable domain, rest sourced from reference TRBV5-1 and TRBJ2-7, is KAGVTQTPRYLIKTRGQQVTLSCSPISGHRSVSWYQQTPGQGLQFLFEYFSETQRNKGNFPGRFSGRQFSNSRSEMNVSTLELGDSALYLCASSLAASGASSYEQYFGPGTRLTVT.

The chain combines TRBV20-1 with TRBJ2-4; D uncertain. The CDR3 totals 14 residues. V lost 1 base and J lost 0, with 7 bases in between. CDR1 is DFQATT and CDR2 is SNEGSKA in the germline V gene (reference sequence). CDR3 region: CSARVSLAKNIQYF. The CDR3 nucleotides are TGCAGTGCTAGAGTCTCTTTAGCCAAAAACATTCAGTACTTC.

The rearrangement joins TRBV10-3 to TRBJ2-1; D is perhaps TRBD1 (6 bases). Germline lookup yields CDR1 ENHRY and CDR2 SYGVKD. The germline V and J ends were trimmed by 6 bases and 4 bases, with 16 bases remaining between them. The CDR3 contains 15 residues. The CDR3 DNA reads TGTGCCATCAGCATGGGTCAGGGACATTACAATGAGCAGTTCTTC. This gives the protein CAISMGQGHYNEQFF.

V gene TRBV6-6 combines with J gene TRBJ1-2; tentative D call: TRBD1 (6 bases). CDR1 is MNHNY, CDR2 SVGAGI, per germline (reference sequence). V dropped 8 bases and J dropped 4 bases, with 20 bases sitting between them. The CDR3 loop spans 15 amino acids. DNA for the CDR3: TGTGCCAGCCGGTCGGGGGGGCAGCGAATCTATGGCTACACCTTC. This sequence encodes CASRSGGQRIYGYTF.

The J gene is TRBJ2-6, the V gene TRBV6-1, with D perhaps TRBD1 (6 bases). Germline V lookup: CDR1 MNHNS, CDR2 SASEGT. The V end lost 4 bases, the J end lost 2 bases, and 15 bases lay between the germline ends. This CDR3 is built from 17 residues. CDR3 DNA sequence: TGTGCCAGCAGTGCTTCCCCAGGGGACACTGGGGCCAACGTCCTGACTTTC. As protein: CASSASPGDTGANVLTF.

This clonotype was observed a few times. The CDR3 loop reads CASSFSPGSTDTQYF. The CDR3 bases are TGCGCCAGCAGCTTCAGCCCGGGGTCCACAGATACGCAGTATTTT. This chain connects TRBV5-1 to TRBJ2-3, with D tentatively TRBD2 (5 bases). The CDR3 runs to 15 residues. Trimming removed 2 bases from V and 2 bases from J, with 12 bases in between. The germline CDR1 and CDR2 sequences are SGHRS and YFSETQ.

The J gene is TRBJ2-1, the V gene TRBV5-1, with D perhaps TRBD1 or TRBD2 (5 bases each). Trimming took off 0 bases at V and 4 bases at J, with 8 bases between the two ends. The CDR3 length is 14 residues. Germline CDR1 SGHRS, CDR2 YFSETQ. The CDR3 DNA follows: TGCGCCAGCAGCTTGGCCGAGGGGTACAATGAGCAGTTCTTC. Translated, it gives CASSLAEGYNEQFF.

This clonotype was recorded only once. The rearrangement links TRBV29-1 to TRBJ1-2; D uncertain. V lost 2 bases, J lost 4 bases, and 8 bases lay in between. This CDR3 comprises 12 residues. Germline values: CDR1 SQVTM, CDR2 ANQGSEA. CDR3 residues: CSVEPVVYGYTF. DNA of the CDR3: TGCAGCGTTGAACCGGTGGTCTATGGCTACACCTTC. The whole variable domain, remainder taken from reference TRBV29-1 and TRBJ1-2, is SAVISQKPSRDICQRGTSLTIQCQVDSQVTMMFWYRQQPGQSLTLIATANQGSEATYESGFVIDKFPISRPNLTFSTLTVSNMSPEDSSIYLCSVEPVVYGYTFGSGTRLTVV.